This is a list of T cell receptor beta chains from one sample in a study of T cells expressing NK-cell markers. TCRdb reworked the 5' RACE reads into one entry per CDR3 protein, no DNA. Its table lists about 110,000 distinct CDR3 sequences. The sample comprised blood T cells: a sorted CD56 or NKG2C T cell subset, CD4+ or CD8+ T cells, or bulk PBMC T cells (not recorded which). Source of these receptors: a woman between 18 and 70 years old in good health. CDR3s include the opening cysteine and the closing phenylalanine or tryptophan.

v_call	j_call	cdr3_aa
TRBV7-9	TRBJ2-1	CASSLVPDNEQFF
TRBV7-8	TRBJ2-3	CASSPGDWTGVRDTQYF
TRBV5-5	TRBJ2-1	CASSPGTSAGDEQFF
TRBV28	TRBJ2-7	CASSRLGGTGVSYEQYF
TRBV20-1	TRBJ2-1	CSARTGGNEQFF
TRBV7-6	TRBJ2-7	CASSPGRPYEQYF
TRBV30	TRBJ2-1	CAWTISDNEQFF
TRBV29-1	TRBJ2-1	CSGLDRNEQFF
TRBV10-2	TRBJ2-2	CASSKTGELFF
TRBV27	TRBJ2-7	CATGGRNSYEQYF
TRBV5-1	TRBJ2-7	CASSLPQGISEQYF
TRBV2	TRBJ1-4	CASRDVLGQGFEKLFF
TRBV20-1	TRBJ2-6	CSATSFSPVKGANVLTF
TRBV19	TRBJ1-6	CASIMWRSSHF
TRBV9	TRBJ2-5	CASSVEVGLATETQYF